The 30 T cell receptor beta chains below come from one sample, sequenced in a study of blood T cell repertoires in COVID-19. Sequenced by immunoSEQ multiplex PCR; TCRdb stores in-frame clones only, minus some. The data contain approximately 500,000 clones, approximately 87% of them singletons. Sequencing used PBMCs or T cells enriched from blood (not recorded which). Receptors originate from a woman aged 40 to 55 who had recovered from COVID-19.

CDR3 residues: CASRNTGMNTEAFF. The CDR3 region has the DNA TGTGCCAGCAGAAACACAGGAATGAACACTGAAGCTTTCTTT. The chain recombines TRBV5-4 with TRBJ1-1; TRBD1 is a possible D gene (5 bases). V lost 5 bases and J lost 0, with 11 bases in between. Germline V CDR1 and CDR2: SGHNT, YYREEE (reference sequence). The CDR3 consists of 14 residues.

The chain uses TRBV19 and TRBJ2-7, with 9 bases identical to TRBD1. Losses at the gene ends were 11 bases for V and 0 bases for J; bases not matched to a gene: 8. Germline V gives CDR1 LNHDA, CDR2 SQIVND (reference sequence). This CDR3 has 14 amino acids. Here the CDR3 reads CAVGPGQGSYEQYF. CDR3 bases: TGTGCCGTGGGACCGGGACAGGGCTCCTACGAGCAGTACTTC.

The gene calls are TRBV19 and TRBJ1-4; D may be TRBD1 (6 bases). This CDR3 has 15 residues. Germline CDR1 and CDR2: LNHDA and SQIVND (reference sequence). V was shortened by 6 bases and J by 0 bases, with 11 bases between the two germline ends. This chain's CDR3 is CASSRTVPTNEKLFF. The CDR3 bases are TGTGCCAGTAGCCGGACAGTGCCAACTAATGAAAAACTGTTTTTT.

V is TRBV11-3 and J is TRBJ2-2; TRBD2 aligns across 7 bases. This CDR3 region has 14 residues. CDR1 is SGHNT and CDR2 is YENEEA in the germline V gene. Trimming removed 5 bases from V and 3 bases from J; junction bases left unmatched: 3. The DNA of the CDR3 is TGTGCCAGCAGCGAGGGACTACACACCGGGGAGCTGTTTTTT. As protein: CASSEGLHTGELFF.

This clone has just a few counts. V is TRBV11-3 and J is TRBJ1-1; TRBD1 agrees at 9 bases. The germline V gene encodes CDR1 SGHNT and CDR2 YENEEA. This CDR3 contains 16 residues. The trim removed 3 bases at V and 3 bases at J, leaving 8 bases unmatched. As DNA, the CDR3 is TGTGCCAGCAGCTTCGGACAGGGGCGTGAGGACACTGAAGCTTTCTTT. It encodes CASSFGQGREDTEAFF.

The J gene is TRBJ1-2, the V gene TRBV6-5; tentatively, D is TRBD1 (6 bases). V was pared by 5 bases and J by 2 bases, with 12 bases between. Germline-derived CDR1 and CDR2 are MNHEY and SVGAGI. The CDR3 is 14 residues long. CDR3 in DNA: TGTGCCAGCAGTCATACAGGGTTGAACTATGGCTACACCTTC. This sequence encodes CASSHTGLNYGYTF.

CDR3 residues: CASRDRPNTEAFF. The CDR3 DNA sequence: TGTGCCAGTAGGGACAGGCCTAACACTGAAGCTTTCTTT. V and J are TRBV19 and TRBJ1-1, with 7 bases that match TRBD1. Germline assignment: CDR1 LNHDA and CDR2 SQIVND (reference sequence). V shed 6 bases, J shed 2 bases, and the junction held 3 bases outside the gene matches. The CDR3 extends over 13 amino acids.

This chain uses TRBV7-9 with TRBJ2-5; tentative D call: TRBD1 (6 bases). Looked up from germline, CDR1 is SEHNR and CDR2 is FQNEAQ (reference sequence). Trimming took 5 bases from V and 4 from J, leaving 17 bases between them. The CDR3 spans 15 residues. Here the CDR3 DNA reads TGTGCCAGCAGCCCGTACACGACCAGGGGAGAGACCCAGTACTTC. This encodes CASSPYTTRGETQYF.

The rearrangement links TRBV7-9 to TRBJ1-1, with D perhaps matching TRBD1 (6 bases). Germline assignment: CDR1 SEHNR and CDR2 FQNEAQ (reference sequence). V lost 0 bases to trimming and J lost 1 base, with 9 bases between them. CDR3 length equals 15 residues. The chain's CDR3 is CASSLAQGRNTEAFF. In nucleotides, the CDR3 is TGTGCCAGCAGCTTAGCGCAGGGGAGGAACACTGAAGCTTTCTTT.

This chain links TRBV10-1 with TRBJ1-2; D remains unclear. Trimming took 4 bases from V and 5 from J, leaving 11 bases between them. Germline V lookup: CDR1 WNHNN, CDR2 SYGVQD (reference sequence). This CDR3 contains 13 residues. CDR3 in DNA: TGCGCCAGCAGTGCCGGGTTATCATATGGCTACACCTTC. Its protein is CASSAGLSYGYTF.

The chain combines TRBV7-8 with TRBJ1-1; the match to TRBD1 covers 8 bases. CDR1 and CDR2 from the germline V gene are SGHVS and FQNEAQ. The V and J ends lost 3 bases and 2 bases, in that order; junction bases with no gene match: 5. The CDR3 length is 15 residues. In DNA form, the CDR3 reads TGTGCCAGCAGCTTGGACAGGGAAGGAAACACTGAAGCTTTCTTT. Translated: CASSLDREGNTEAFF. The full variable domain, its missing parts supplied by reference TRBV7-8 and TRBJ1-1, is GAGVSQSPRYKVAKRGQDVALRCDPISGHVSLFWYQQALGQGPEFLTYFQNEAQLDKSGLPSDRFFAERPEGSVSTLKIQRTQQEDSAVYLCASSLDREGNTEAFFGQGTRLTVV.

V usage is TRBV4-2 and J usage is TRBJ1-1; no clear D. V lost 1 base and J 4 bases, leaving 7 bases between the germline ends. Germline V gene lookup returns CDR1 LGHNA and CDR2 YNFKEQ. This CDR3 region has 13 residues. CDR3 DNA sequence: TGTGCCAGCAGCCAAGGGAGGGCCACTGAAGCTTTCTTT. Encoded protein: CASSQGRATEAFF.

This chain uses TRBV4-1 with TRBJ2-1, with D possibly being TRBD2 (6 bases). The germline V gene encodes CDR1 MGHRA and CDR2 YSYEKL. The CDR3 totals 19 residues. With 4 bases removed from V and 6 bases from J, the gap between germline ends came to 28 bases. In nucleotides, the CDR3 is TGCGCCAGCAGCCGAGATGTATATTTGGTGTCCCGGGACTTCAATGAGCAGTTCTTC. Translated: CASSRDVYLVSRDFNEQFF.

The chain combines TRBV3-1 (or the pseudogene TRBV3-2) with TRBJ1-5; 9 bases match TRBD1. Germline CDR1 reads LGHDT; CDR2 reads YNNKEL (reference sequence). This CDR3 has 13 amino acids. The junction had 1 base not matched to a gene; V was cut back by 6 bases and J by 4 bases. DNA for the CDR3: TGTGCCAGCAGTGGGACAGGGAATCAGCCCCAGCATTTT. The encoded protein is CASSGTGNQPQHF.

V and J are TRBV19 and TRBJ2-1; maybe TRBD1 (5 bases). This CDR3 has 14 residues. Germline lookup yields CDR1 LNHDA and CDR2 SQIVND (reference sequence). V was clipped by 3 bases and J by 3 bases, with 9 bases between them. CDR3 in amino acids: CASSMGQIYNEQFF. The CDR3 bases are TGTGCCAGTAGTATGGGGCAAATCTACAATGAGCAGTTCTTC.

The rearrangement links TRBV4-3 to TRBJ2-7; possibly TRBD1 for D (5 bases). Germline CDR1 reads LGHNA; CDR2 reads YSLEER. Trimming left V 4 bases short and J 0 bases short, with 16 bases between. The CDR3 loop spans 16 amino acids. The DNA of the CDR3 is TGCGCCAGCAGCCGTCACCTGACAGCTAGCTCCTACGAGCAGTACTTC. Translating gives CASSRHLTASSYEQYF.

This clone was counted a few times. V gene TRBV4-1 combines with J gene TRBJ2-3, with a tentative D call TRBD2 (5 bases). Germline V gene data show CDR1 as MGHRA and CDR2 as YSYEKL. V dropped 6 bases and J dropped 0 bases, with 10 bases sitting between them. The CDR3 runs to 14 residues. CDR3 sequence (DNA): TGCGCCAGCAGACGGGATTCTAGCACAGATACGCAGTATTTT. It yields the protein CASRRDSSTDTQYF.

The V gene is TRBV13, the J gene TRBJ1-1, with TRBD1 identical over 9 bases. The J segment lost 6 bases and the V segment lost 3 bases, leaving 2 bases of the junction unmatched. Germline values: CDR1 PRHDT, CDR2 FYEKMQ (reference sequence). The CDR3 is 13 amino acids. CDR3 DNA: TGTGCCAGCAGCTTGGGACAGGGACCTGAAGCTTTCTTT. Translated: CASSLGQGPEAFF.

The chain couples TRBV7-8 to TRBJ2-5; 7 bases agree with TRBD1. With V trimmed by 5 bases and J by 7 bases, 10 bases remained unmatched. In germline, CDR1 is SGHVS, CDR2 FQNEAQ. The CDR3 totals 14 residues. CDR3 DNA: TGTGCCAGCAGCAACGGACAGGTCAAGCGGACCCAGTACTTC. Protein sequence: CASSNGQVKRTQYF.

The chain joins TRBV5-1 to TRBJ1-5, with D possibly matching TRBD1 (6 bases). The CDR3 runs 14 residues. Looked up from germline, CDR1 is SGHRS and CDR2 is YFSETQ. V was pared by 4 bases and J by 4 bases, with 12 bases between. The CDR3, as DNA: TGCGCCAGCAGCCCTCTGGACAGAAATCAGCCCCAGCATTTT. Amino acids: CASSPLDRNQPQHF.

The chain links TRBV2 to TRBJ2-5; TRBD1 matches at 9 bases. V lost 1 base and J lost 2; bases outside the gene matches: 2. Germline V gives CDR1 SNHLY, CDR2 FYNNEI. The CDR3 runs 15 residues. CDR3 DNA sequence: TGTGCCAGCAGTGAAGAGACAGGGGGGCAAGAGACCCAGTACTTC. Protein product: CASSEETGGQETQYF.

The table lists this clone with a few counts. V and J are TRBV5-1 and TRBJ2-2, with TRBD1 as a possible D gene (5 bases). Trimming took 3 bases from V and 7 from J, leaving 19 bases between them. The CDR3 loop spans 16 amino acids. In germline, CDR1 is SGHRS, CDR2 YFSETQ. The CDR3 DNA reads TGCGCCAGCAGCTCCGTAGGGGCGCGTTTCGGCGGGGAGCTGTTTTTT. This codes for CASSSVGARFGGELFF.

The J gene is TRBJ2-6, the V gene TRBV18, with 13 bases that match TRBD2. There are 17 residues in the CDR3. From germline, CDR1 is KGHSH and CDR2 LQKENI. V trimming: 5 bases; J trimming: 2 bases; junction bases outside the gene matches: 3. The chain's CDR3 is CASSYTSGRAGANVLTF. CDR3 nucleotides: TGTGCCAGCTCATACACTAGCGGGAGGGCTGGGGCCAACGTCCTGACTTTC.

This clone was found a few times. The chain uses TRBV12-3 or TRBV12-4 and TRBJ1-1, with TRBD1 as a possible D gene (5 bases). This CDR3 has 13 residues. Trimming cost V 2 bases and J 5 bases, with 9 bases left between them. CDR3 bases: TGTGCCAGCAGTTTAATCAAGGGGACTGAAGCTTTCTTT. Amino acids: CASSLIKGTEAFF.

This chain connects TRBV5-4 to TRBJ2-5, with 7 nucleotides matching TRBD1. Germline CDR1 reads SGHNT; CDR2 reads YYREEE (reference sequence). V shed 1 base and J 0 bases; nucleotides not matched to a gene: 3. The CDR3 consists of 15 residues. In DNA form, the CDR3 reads TGTGCCAGCAGCTTGTATGGGACAGACCAAGAGACCCAGTACTTC. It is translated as CASSLYGTDQETQYF.

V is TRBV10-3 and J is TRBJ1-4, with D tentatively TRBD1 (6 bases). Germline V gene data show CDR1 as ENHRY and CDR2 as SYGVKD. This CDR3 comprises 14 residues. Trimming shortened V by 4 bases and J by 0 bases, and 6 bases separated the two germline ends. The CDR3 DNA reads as TGTGCCATCAGTGGGACAGCAACTAATGAAAAACTGTTTTTT. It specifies CAISGTATNEKLFF.

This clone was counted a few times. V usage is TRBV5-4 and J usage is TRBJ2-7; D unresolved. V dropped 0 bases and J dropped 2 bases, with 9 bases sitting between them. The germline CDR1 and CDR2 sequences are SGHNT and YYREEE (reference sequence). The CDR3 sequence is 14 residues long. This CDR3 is CASSLGYGAYEQYF. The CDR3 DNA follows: TGTGCCAGCAGCTTGGGTTATGGAGCCTACGAGCAGTACTTC. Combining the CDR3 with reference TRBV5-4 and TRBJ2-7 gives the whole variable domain ETGVTQSPTHLIKTRGQQVTLRCSSQSGHNTVSWYQQALGQGPQFIFQYYREEENGRGNFPPRFSGLQFPNYSSELNVNALELDDSALYLCASSLGYGAYEQYFGPGTRLTVT.

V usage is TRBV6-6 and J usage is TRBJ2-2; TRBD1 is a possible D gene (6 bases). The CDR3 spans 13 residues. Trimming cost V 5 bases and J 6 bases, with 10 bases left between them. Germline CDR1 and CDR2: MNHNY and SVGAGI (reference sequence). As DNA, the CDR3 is TGTGCCAGCAGTCAGGGGCTTCCCGGGGAGCTGTTTTTT. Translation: CASSQGLPGELFF.

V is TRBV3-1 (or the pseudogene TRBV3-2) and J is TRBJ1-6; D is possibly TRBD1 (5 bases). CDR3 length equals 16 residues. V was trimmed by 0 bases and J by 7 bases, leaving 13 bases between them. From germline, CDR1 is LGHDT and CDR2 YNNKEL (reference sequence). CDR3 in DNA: TGTGCCAGCAGCCAAGATGGGAGGGGTGGGAATTCACCCCTCCACTTT. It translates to CASSQDGRGGNSPLHF.

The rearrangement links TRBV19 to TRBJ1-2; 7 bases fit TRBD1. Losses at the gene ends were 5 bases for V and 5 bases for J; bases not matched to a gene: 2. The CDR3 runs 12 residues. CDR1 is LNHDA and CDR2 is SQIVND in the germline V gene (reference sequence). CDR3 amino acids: CASSVQGYGYTF. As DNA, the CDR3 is TGTGCCAGTAGTGTACAGGGGTATGGCTACACCTTC. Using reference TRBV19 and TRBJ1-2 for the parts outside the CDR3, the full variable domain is DGGITQSPKYLFRKEGQNVTLSCEQNLNHDAMYWYRQDPGQGLRLIYYSQIVNDFQKGDIAEGYSVSREKKESFPLTVTSAQKNPTAFYLCASSVQGYGYTFGSGTRLTVV.